The 21 T cell receptor beta chains presented below share a single source sample, sequenced in a study of T cells in Graves' hyperthyroidism and ophthalmopathy. TCR beta CDR3 regions were amplified from RNA. Initially, a first-round RT-PCR of the TCR CDR3 employed the HTBI primer set. TCRdb reanalysed the multiplex PCR reads using MiXCR and keeps one entry per CDR3 protein. The sample holds hundreds of thousands of distinct CDR3 sequences; just under 20% are singletons and the top ten take less than 55%. Material for sequencing was blood. These receptors came from a man aged 35 to 55 with Graves' ophthalmopathy.

This clonotype was seen repeatedly, ten times or more. The genes are TRBV14 and TRBJ2-7; TRBD1 agrees at 8 bases. There are 15 residues in the CDR3. The V segment lost 4 bases and the J segment 6 bases; nucleotides outside the gene matches: 11. Germline lookup yields CDR1 SGHDN and CDR2 FVKESK. CDR3 in DNA: TGTGCCAGCAGCCCGGGACAGGCTCTGGGGATCGAGCAGTACTTC. Translated, it gives CASSPGQALGIEQYF. Filled out from reference TRBV14 and TRBJ2-7, the complete variable domain reads EAGVTQFPSHSVIEKGQTVTLRCDPISGHDNLYWYRRVMGKEIKFLLHFVKESKQDESGMPNNRFLAERTGGTYSTLKVQPAELEDSGVYFCASSPGQALGIEQYFGPGTRLTVT.

This clonotype was counted ten times or more. The chain combines TRBV12-3 or TRBV12-4 with TRBJ2-5, with 15 bases matching TRBD2. CDR3 length equals 16 residues. The ends lost 5 bases at V and 7 bases at J; junction bases unmatched: 8. CDR3 sequence reads: CASSEGLAGGSGTQYF. The CDR3 DNA is TGTGCCAGCAGTGAGGGACTAGCGGGGGGTTCAGGGACCCAGTACTTC.

This clonotype has a handful of counts. Just one base apart from a much larger clone, this may be a read error. This chain joins TRBV12-3 or TRBV12-4 and TRBJ2-7, with 7 bases matching TRBD1. The V gene end was trimmed by 5 bases and the J gene end by 3 bases; junction bases not matched to a gene: 10. The CDR3 is 15 amino acids. The CDR3, as DNA: TGTGCCAGCAGTCTGGAGGACAGGATCCGCTACGAGCAGTACTTC. It codes for CASSLEDRIRYEQYF.

J is TRBJ1-2 and V is TRBV5-1; 8 bases are shared with TRBD1. Germline lookup yields CDR1 SGHRS and CDR2 YFSETQ. V trimming: 4 bases; J trimming: 3 bases; junction bases outside the gene matches: 5. The CDR3 loop spans 14 amino acids. CDR3 bases: TGCGCCAGCAGCACCAGGGGGCCAGACTATGGCTACACCTTC. Its protein product is CASSTRGPDYGYTF.

Worth noting for this clonotype: A much larger clonotype is one base distant, so this may be a read error. The chain combines TRBV20-1 with TRBJ2-7; 11 bases line up with TRBD2. V was pared by 4 bases and J by 0 bases, with 5 bases of the junction left unmatched. Germline loops: CDR1 DFQATT, CDR2 SNEGSKA (reference sequence). CDR3 length equals 15 residues. The CDR3 DNA follows: TGCAGTGCTATCCAGCTAGCGGGGGGCTCCTACGAGCAGTACTTC. Amino acids: CSAIQLAGGSYEQYF.

This clonotype was detected only a few times. The chain has TRBV18 and TRBJ2-2; the match to TRBD2 covers 8 bases. The trim removed 10 bases at V and 2 bases at J, leaving 12 bases unmatched. This CDR3 is built from 16 residues. Germline values: CDR1 KGHSH, CDR2 LQKENI. The CDR3 spells CATSVSGGYNTGELFF. The DNA for the CDR3 is TGTGCCACCTCCGTGAGCGGGGGTTACAACACCGGGGAGCTGTTTTTT.

J is TRBJ2-5 and V is TRBV7-2; no reliable D call. CDR1 SGHTA and CDR2 FQGNSA come from the germline V gene. The V end lost 4 bases, the J end lost 4 bases, and 10 bases lay between the germline ends. The CDR3 is made up of 13 amino acids. The CDR3 DNA reads as TGTGCCAGCAGCTCGCCGGTGTTAGAGACCCAGTACTTC. Translated: CASSSPVLETQYF.

The chain links TRBV30 to TRBJ2-1, with 9 bases identical to TRBD2. The CDR3 spans 15 residues. The V and J ends lost 6 bases and 8 bases, in that order; junction bases with no gene match: 14. Germline CDR1 is GTSNPN and CDR2 is SVGIG (reference sequence). The CDR3, as DNA: TGTGCCTGTTCGGGTGGCGGGAGGGCCTTGTATGAGCAGTTCTTC. Encoded protein: CACSGGGRALYEQFF.

The CDR3 DNA reads as TGTGCCAGCAGTGAAGTAACAGGGAGAACCGGGGAGCTGTTTTTT. It yields the protein CASSEVTGRTGELFF. This chain links TRBV6-1 with TRBJ2-2, with a tentative D call TRBD1 (6 bases). Germline-derived CDR1 and CDR2 are MNHNS and SASEGT. The CDR3 length is 15 residues. V was trimmed by 1 base and J by 5 bases, leaving 11 bases between them.

This clonotype was detected ten times or more. V usage is TRBV18 and J usage is TRBJ2-2, with D possibly TRBD2 on 6 matching bases. Trimming removed 3 bases from V and 4 bases from J, with 9 bases in between. The CDR3 loop spans 14 amino acids. Germline loops: CDR1 KGHSH, CDR2 LQKENI. The CDR3 DNA reads as TGTGCCAGCTCACCCCGGAGGGGCACCGGGGAGCTGTTTTTT. Translating it yields CASSPRRGTGELFF.

This clonotype appeared a single time. The V and J genes are TRBV18 and TRBJ2-1; 11 nucleotides match TRBD2. CDR1 is KGHSH and CDR2 is LQKENI in the germline V gene. Trimming removed 2 bases from V and 7 bases from J; junction bases left unmatched: 4. The CDR3 totals 15 residues. CDR3: CASSPWVAGGNEQFF. The DNA for the CDR3 is TGTGCCAGCTCACCATGGGTAGCGGGGGGGAATGAGCAGTTCTTC.

This clonotype was recorded a few times. This chain uses TRBV5-1 with TRBJ2-5; 14 bases line up with TRBD2. After removal of 4 bases from V and 5 bases from J, the junction contained 4 bases not matched to a gene. Germline CDR1 reads SGHRS; CDR2 reads YFSETQ. The CDR3 loop spans 15 amino acids. CDR3 DNA: TGCGCCAGCAGCAGGGGACTAGCGGGAGATGAGACCCAGTACTTC. It yields the protein CASSRGLAGDETQYF.

This clonotype was observed many times. The chain has TRBV28 and TRBJ1-5; D gene ambiguous. CDR3 size: 14 residues. CDR1 and CDR2 from the germline V gene are MDHEN and SYDVKM. The V end was cut by 5 bases, the J end by 5 bases, with 13 bases between. The CDR3 sequence is CASSPRERYQPQHF. Written as DNA, the CDR3 is TGTGCCAGCAGTCCCCGGGAACGCTATCAGCCCCAGCATTTT.

This clonotype came up a few times. The chain couples TRBV6-1 to TRBJ2-1, with 10 bases lining up with TRBD1. V was pared by 6 bases and J by 5 bases, with 4 bases of the junction left unmatched. The CDR3 totals 14 residues. Germline V gene sequence: CDR1 MNHNS, CDR2 SASEGT. The CDR3 loop reads CASSRQGANNEQFF. The DNA of the CDR3 is TGTGCCAGCAGCAGACAGGGGGCAAACAATGAGCAGTTCTTC.

This sequence joins TRBV30 and TRBJ1-5; D is undetermined. This CDR3 has 13 residues. The germline CDR1 and CDR2 sequences are GTSNPN and SVGIG (reference sequence). V lost 5 bases, J lost 2 bases, and 10 bases lay in between. The CDR3 sequence: CAWDTAGNQPQHF. In DNA, the CDR3 is TGTGCCTGGGACACGGCTGGCAATCAGCCCCAGCATTTT. Full variable domain (missing parts from reference TRBV30 and TRBJ1-5): SQTIHQWPATLVQPVGSPLSLECTVEGTSNPNLYWYRQAAGRGLQLLFYSVGIGQISSEVPQNLSASRPQDRQFILSSKKLLLSDSGFYLCAWDTAGNQPQHFGDGTRLSIL.

CDR3 protein: CASSQVHSPRSGNTIYF. The CDR3 DNA reads TGCGCCAGCAGCCAAGTCCACAGCCCGAGGTCTGGAAACACCATATATTTT. The chain joins TRBV4-1 to TRBJ1-3; D call uncertain. Germline loops: CDR1 MGHRA, CDR2 YSYEKL. V gave up 1 base and J gave up 1 base, with 14 bases separating them. This CDR3 comprises 17 residues.

This chain links TRBV30 with TRBJ1-6, with D perhaps matching TRBD1 (5 bases). Trimming stripped 0 bases from V and 18 bases from J, with 15 bases between. The germline CDR1 and CDR2 sequences are GTSNPN and SVGIG (reference sequence). CDR3 length: 12 amino acids. CDR3 amino acids: CAWSVGTRPSHF. The DNA of the CDR3 is TGTGCCTGGAGTGTAGGGACCAGGCCTTCCCACTTT.

The table lists this clonotype with many counts. The chain carries TRBV2 and TRBJ2-3; 11 nucleotides align to TRBD2. CDR1 SNHLY and CDR2 FYNNEI come from the germline V gene. V was clipped by 7 bases and J by 7 bases; unmatched bases: 10. This CDR3 is built from 15 residues. CDR3 coding DNA: TGTGCCAGCACCCGGTTTAGCGGGGGGGCAAATACGCAGTATTTT. Its translation: CASTRFSGGANTQYF.

The rearrangement links TRBV29-1 to TRBJ2-1, with D maybe TRBD1 (6 bases). The CDR3 runs 15 residues. Deletions cut 3 bases from V and 7 bases from J, with 19 bases between. Germline CDR1 SQVTM, CDR2 ANQGSEA. Here the CDR3 reads CSVDLPEGQLNEQFF. CDR3 nucleotides: TGCAGCGTTGACCTACCAGAGGGACAACTAAATGAGCAGTTCTTC.

This clonotype was seen ten or more times. The chain combines TRBV28 with TRBJ2-1; 8 bases line up with TRBD1. The CDR3 has 15 residues. J gave up 1 base and V 5 bases, and 4 bases lay outside the gene matches. Per the germline V gene, CDR1 is MDHEN and CDR2 is SYDVKM. CDR3 amino acids: CASSIRGRSYNEQFF. For the CDR3, the DNA is TGTGCCAGCAGTATCAGGGGGCGGTCCTACAATGAGCAGTTCTTC.

The rearrangement links TRBV18 to TRBJ1-2; weak D call: TRBD1 (5 bases). The V gene's germline CDR1 is KGHSH and CDR2 LQKENI. Between the trimmed V and J ends, which lost 3 bases and 6 bases, there was a span of 17 bases. The CDR3 loop spans 15 amino acids. CDR3 nucleotides: TGTGCCAGCTCACCTTCAAGGGGTGTAGAGAATGGCTACACCTTC. Translated, it gives CASSPSRGVENGYTF.